The 13 T cell receptor beta chains below were found in one sample sequenced in a study of CD8 T cells in ankylosing spondylitis. Study-level findings and limits: A TCR beta motif of eight highly homologous variants appeared characteristic of ankylosing spondylitis blood.

TCRdb independently ran MiXCR on the 5' RACE reads; one entry per CDR3 protein. The table lists around 490,000 distinct CDR3 sequences, approximately 5.3% of them singletons, with under 4.5% in the top ten. Antigens of these TCRs are unknown. The sequenced sample was blood, either unsorted or a sorted T cell fraction (not recorded which). The source is a male donor with ankylosing spondylitis.

This clonotype was counted many times. This chain joins TRBV6-1 and TRBJ1-5, with D unresolved. Germline V gene data show CDR1 as MNHNS and CDR2 as SASEGT. The CDR3 is made up of 15 amino acids. V lost 7 bases, J lost 0 bases, and 13 bases lay in between. CDR3 DNA: TGTGCCAGCAAATCAGCCATTAGTAGCAATCAGCCCCAGCATTTT. Residues: CASKSAISSNQPQHF.

This clonotype was seen more than once but under ten times. The V and J genes are TRBV4-3 and TRBJ2-7, with 7 bases aligning to TRBD2. Looked up from germline, CDR1 is LGHNA and CDR2 is YSLEER. CDR3 length: 14 residues. J was trimmed by 6 bases and V by 1 base; bases with no gene match: 6. CDR3 DNA: TGCGCCAGCAGCCAAGTTGCGGGAGTGAGCGAGCAGTACTTC. It translates to CASSQVAGVSEQYF.

The rearrangement links TRBV5-1 to TRBJ2-7; 7 bases align to TRBD2. The length of the CDR3 is 13 residues. With 3 bases clipped from V and 5 bases from J, the junction kept 5 bases outside the gene matches. Germline CDR1 SGHRS, CDR2 YFSETQ. CDR3 protein: CASSYKRDNEQYF. The CDR3 region has the DNA TGCGCCAGCAGCTACAAGCGGGATAACGAGCAGTACTTC.

This clonotype was picked up many times. The chain carries TRBV12-3 or TRBV12-4 and TRBJ2-5; D remains unclear. V gave up 2 bases and J gave up 4 bases, with 14 bases separating them. The CDR3 is 15 amino acids. CDR3 region: CASSLRTDPAETQYF. The CDR3 DNA reads as TGTGCCAGCAGTTTAAGAACCGACCCAGCAGAGACCCAGTACTTC.

This clonotype was counted ten times or more. CDR3 sequence: CASSLSGHSNEKLFF. DNA for the CDR3: TGTGCCAGCAGTTTATCCGGACACAGTAATGAAAAACTGTTTTTT. This chain uses TRBV27 with TRBJ1-4; the D gene is possibly TRBD1 (5 bases). Germline lookup yields CDR1 MNHEY and CDR2 SMNVEV (reference sequence). The CDR3 contains 15 residues. V was shortened by 0 bases and J by 4 bases, with 9 bases between the two germline ends.

The table lists this clonotype with many counts. V and J are TRBV10-3 and TRBJ1-1, with no clear D. CDR1 and CDR2 from the germline V gene are ENHRY and SYGVKD. The CDR3 consists of 13 residues. Trimming shortened V by 7 bases and J by 1 base, and 10 bases separated the two germline ends. In DNA, the CDR3 is TGTGCCATCACCCGGGCGGGGAACACTGAAGCTTTCTTT. Its protein product is CAITRAGNTEAFF.

This clonotype appeared many times. The chain employs TRBV6-2 or TRBV6-3 and TRBJ2-2; 7 positions agree with TRBD1. Trimming cost V 4 bases and J 5 bases; bases outside gene matches: 4. CDR1 and CDR2 from the germline V gene are MNHEY and SVGEGT. The CDR3 has 14 amino acids. CDR3 coding DNA: TGTGCCAGCAGTTTCCCAGGGGGTACCGGGGAGCTGTTTTTT. It is translated as CASSFPGGTGELFF.

This clonotype was seen repeatedly, ten times or more. V is TRBV12-3 or TRBV12-4 and J is TRBJ1-1; a weak D match, TRBD1 (5 bases). The V and J ends lost 1 base and 3 bases respectively, with 9 bases between them. The CDR3 has 14 residues. The CDR3 nucleotides are TGTGCCAGCAGTTTAGTGGACACCGACACTGAAGCTTTCTTT. This encodes CASSLVDTDTEAFF.

This chain connects TRBV10-3 to TRBJ2-2; 10 bases agree with TRBD2. The CDR3 totals 19 residues. Germline loops: CDR1 ENHRY, CDR2 SYGVKD. The CDR3 sequence is CTFSLGLALAPVKTGELFF. CDR3 bases: TGTACCTTCAGTTTGGGACTAGCGCTAGCCCCAGTCAAGACCGGGGAGCTGTTTTTT.

This clonotype showed up many times. The chain links TRBV20-1 to TRBJ2-7; perhaps D is TRBD1 or TRBD2 (6 bases each). The CDR3 is made up of 16 amino acids. Germline values: CDR1 DFQATT, CDR2 SNEGSKA (reference sequence). V was pared by 6 bases and J by 6 bases, with 27 bases between. The CDR3 protein is CSAQIGVGRDKREQYF. In DNA form, the CDR3 reads TGCAGTGCACAGATCGGCGTGGGGCGGGACAAGCGCGAGCAGTACTTC.

Ten or more counts support this clonotype. The gene calls are TRBV13 and TRBJ1-1; the D gene is possibly TRBD1 (6 bases). This CDR3 has 14 residues. Germline-derived CDR1 and CDR2 are PRHDT and FYEKMQ (reference sequence). The V gene lost 2 bases and the J gene lost 1 base, with 8 bases spanning the gap. CDR3 protein: CASSLMDRNTEAFF. The CDR3 DNA reads TGTGCCAGCAGCTTAATGGACAGGAACACTGAAGCTTTCTTT.

This clonotype has just a few counts. This chain joins TRBV19 and TRBJ2-7; 8 bases line up with TRBD1. Trimming took 1 base from V and 4 from J; bases not matched to a gene: 6. The germline gives CDR1 LNHDA, CDR2 SQIVND (reference sequence). This CDR3 has 15 residues. The CDR3 coding sequence is TGTGCCAGTAGTATAGGCCCCACAGGGGGGTACGAGCAGTACTTC. Residues: CASSIGPTGGYEQYF.

This clonotype came up once. This may stem from a read error, because a much larger clone lies one nucleotide away. The chain couples TRBV28 to TRBJ2-3; no reliable D call. Germline V gives CDR1 MDHEN, CDR2 SYDVKM. Trimming removed 7 bases at V and 4 bases at J, with 15 bases between. The CDR3 loop spans 14 amino acids. CDR3 protein: CASKSVGSADTQYF. The DNA for the CDR3 is TGTGCCAGCAAATCGGTAGGGTCCGCAGATACGCAGTATTTT.